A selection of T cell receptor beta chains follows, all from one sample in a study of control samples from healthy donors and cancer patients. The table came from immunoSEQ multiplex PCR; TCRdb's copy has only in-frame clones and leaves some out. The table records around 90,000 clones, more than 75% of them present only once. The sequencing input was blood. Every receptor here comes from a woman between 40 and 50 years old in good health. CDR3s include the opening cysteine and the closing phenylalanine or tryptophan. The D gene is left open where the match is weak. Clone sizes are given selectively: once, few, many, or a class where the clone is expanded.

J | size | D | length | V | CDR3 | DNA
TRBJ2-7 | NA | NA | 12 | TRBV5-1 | CASSYSGVEQYF | TGCGCCAGCAGTTATTCAGGGGTCGAGCAGTACTTC
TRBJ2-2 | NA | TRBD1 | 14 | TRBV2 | CANAKDRGTGELFF | TGTGCCAACGCTAAGGACAGGGGAACCGGGGAGCTGTTTTTT
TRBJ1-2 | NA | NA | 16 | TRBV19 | CASSIARVGLQNGYTF | TGTGCCAGTAGTATAGCGCGCGTCGGCCTCCAGAATGGCTACACCTTC
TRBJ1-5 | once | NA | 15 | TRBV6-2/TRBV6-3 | CASSYGGYSNQPQHF | TGTGCCAGCAGTTACGGCGGGTATAGCAATCAGCCCCAGCATTTT
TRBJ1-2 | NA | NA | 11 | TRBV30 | CAWSGQITSIF | TGTGCCTGGAGCGGTCAGATCACTAGCATCTTC
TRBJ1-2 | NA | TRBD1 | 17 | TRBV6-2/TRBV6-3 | CASSYTFQGAINYGYTF | TGTGCCAGCAGTTACACTTTTCAGGGGGCAATCAACTATGGCTACACCTTC
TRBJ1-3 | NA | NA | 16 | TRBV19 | CASNSRGTLSGNTIYF | TGTGCCAGTAACAGTCGGGGGACGTTGTCTGGAAACACCATATATTTT
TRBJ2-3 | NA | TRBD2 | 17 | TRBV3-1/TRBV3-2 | CASSRELAPLSTDTQYF | TGTGCCAGCAGCCGAGAACTAGCGCCCCTTAGCACAGATACGCAGTATTTT
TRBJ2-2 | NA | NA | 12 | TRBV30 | CAWQGNTGELFF | TGTGCCTGGCAGGGGAACACCGGGGAGCTGTTTTTT
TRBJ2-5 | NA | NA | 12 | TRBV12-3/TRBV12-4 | CASSFDVETQYF | TGTGCCAGCAGTTTTGATGTGGAGACCCAGTACTTC
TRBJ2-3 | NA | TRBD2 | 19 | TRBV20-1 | CSASRTSGGPLSSTDTQYF | TGCAGTGCTAGTCGGACTAGCGGGGGCCCCTTATCTAGCACAGATACGCAGTATTTT
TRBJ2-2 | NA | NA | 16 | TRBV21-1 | CASSTQGQSNTGELFF | TGTGCCAGCAGCACCCAAGGACAGTCGAACACCGGGGAGCTGTTTTTT
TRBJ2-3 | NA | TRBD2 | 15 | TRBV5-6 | CASSRLADSTDTQYF | TGTGCCAGCAGCCGACTAGCGGATAGCACAGATACGCAGTATTTT
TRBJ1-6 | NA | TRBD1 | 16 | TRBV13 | CASSLATGTGTSPLHF | TGTGCCAGCAGCTTAGCTACCGGGACAGGGACTTCACCCCTCCACTTT
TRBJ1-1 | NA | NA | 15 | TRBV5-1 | CASSLGQLGNTEAFF | TGCGCCAGCAGCTTGGGTCAGTTGGGGAACACTGAAGCTTTCTTT
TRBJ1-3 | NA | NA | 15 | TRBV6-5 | CASSLTRASGNTIYF | TGTGCCAGCAGTCTCACGAGAGCCTCTGGAAACACCATATATTTT
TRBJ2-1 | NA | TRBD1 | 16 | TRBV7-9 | CASSLGQGPFGDEQFF | TGTGCCAGCAGCCTAGGACAGGGCCCATTCGGCGATGAGCAGTTCTTC
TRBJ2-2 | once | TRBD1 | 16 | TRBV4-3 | CASSDLDREDTGELFF | TGCGCCAGCAGCGACCTTGACAGGGAAGACACCGGGGAGCTGTTTTTT
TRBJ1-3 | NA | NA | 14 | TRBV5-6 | CASTVGWSGNTIYF | TGTGCCAGCACCGTAGGGTGGTCTGGAAACACCATATATTTT
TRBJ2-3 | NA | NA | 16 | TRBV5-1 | CASSLPGAGATDTQYF | TGCGCCAGCAGCCTGCCGGGGGCGGGGGCCACAGATACGCAGTATTTT
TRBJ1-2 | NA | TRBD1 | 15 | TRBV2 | CASSEGTGGFTGYTF | TGTGCCAGCAGTGAGGGGACAGGGGGGTTCACGGGCTACACCTTC
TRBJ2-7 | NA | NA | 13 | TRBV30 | CAWSVGGPYEQYF | TGTGCCTGGAGTGTCGGGGGGCCATACGAGCAGTACTTC
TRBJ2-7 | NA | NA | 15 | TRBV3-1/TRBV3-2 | CASSQKEGPTYEQYF | TGTGCCAGCAGCCAGAAAGAGGGACCGACCTACGAGCAGTACTTC
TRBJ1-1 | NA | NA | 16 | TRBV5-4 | CASSTKTGGSDTEAFF | TGTGCCAGCAGCACAAAAACCGGGGGATCGGACACTGAAGCTTTCTTT
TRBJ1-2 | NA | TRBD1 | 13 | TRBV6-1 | CASSEWTGTGYTF | TGTGCCAGCAGTGAATGGACAGGGACCGGCTACACCTTC
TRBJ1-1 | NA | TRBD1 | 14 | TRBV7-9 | CASSTQLTGNEAFF | TGTGCCAGCAGCACCCAGCTGACAGGGAACGAAGCTTTCTTT
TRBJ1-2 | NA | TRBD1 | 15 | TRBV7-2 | CASSPDRGRPYGYTF | TGTGCCAGCAGCCCAGACAGGGGGCGCCCCTATGGCTACACCTTC
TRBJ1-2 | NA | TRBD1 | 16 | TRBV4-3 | CASSQVGDRSRLGYTF | TGCGCCAGCAGCCAAGTAGGGGACAGGAGTCGTCTAGGCTACACCTTC
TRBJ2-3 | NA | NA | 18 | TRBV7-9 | CASSLGPGTRGKMTPEHF | TGTGCCAGCAGCTTAGGGCCCGGGACCCGGGGTAAAATGACACCCGAGCATTTT
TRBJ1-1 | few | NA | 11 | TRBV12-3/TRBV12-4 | CASSFWQEAFF | TGTGCCAGCAGTTTTTGGCAGGAAGCTTTCTTT
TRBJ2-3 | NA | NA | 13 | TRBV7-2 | CASSLVRADTQYF | TGTGCCAGCAGCTTAGTAAGGGCAGATACGCAGTATTTT
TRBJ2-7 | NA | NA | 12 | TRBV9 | CASSSQGYEQYF | TGTGCCAGCAGCTCACAGGGCTACGAGCAGTACTTC
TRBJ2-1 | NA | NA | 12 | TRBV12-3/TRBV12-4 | CASSLGDNEQFF | TGTGCCAGCAGTTTGGGAGACAATGAGCAGTTCTTC
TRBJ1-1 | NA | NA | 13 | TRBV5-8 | CASSLILNTEAFF | TGTGCCAGCAGCTTGATTTTGAACACTGAAGCTTTCTTT
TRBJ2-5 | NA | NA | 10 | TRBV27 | CASSFKTQYF | TGTGCCAGCAGTTTTAAAACCCAGTACTTC
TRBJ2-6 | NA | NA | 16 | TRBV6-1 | CASSDRSSSGANVLTF | TGTGCCAGCAGTGACAGGTCCTCCTCTGGGGCCAACGTCCTGACTTTC
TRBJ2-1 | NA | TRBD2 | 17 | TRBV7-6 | CASSSGLAGTYYNEQFF | TGTGCCAGCAGCTCGGGACTAGCGGGGACCTACTACAATGAGCAGTTCTTC
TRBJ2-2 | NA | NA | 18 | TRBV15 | CATSRGGVEGRFTGELFF | TGTGCCACCAGCAGAGGGGGGGTAGAGGGTAGGTTCACCGGGGAGCTGTTTTTT
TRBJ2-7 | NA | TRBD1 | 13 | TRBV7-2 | CASSSGQGHEQYF | TGTGCCAGCAGCTCCGGACAGGGCCACGAGCAGTACTTC
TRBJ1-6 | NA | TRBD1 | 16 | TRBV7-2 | CASSLTSGQGNSPLHF | TGTGCCAGCAGCTTAACCTCGGGACAGGGGAATTCACCCCTCCACTTT
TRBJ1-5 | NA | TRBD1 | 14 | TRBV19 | CASSQDRGHQPQHF | TGTGCCAGTAGTCAGGACAGGGGGCATCAGCCCCAGCATTTT
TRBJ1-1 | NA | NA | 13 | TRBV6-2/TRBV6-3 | CASSYALNTEAFF | TGTGCCAGCAGTTATGCCCTGAACACTGAAGCTTTCTTT
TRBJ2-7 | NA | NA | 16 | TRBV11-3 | CASSLDGGRRGDEQYF | TGTGCCAGCAGCTTAGATGGGGGGAGGCGGGGCGACGAGCAGTACTTC
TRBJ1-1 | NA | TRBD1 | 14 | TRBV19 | CASSRTGGDTEAFF | TGTGCCAGTAGTAGGACAGGGGGTGACACTGAAGCTTTCTTT
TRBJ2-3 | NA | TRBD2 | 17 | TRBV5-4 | CASSLRTSGVIADTQYF | TGTGCCAGCAGCCTTCGGACTAGCGGGGTGATCGCAGATACGCAGTATTTT
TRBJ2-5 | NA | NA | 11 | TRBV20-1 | CSAQGQETQYF | TGCAGTGCTCAGGGTCAAGAGACCCAGTACTTC
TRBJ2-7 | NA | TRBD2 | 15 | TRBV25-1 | CASSEASGGANEQYF | TGTGCCAGCAGTGAAGCTAGCGGGGGGGCGAACGAGCAGTACTTC
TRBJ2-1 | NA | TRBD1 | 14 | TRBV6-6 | CASKPGQGNGEQFF | TGTGCCAGCAAACCGGGACAGGGCAATGGTGAGCAGTTCTTC